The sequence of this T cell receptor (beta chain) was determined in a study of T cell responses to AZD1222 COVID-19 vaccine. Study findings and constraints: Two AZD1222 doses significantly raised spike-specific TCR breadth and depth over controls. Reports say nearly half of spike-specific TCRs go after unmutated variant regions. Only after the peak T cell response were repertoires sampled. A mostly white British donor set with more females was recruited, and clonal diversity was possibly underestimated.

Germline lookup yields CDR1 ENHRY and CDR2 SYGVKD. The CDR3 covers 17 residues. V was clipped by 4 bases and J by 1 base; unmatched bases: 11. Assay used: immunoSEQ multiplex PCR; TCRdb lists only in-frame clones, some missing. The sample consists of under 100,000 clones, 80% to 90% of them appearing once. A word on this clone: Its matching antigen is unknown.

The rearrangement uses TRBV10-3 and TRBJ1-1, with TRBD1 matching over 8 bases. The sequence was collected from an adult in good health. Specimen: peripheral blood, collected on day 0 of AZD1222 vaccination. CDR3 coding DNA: TGTGCCATCAGTGTCTCCCCGCAGGGGGCGGGGAACACTGAAGCTTTCTTT. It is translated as CAISVSPQGAGNTEAFF.